These 15 T cell receptor beta chains were sequenced from one sample in a study of T cell responses to AZD1222 COVID-19 vaccine. Clones were read by immunoSEQ multiplex PCR, and TCRdb kept only the in-frame ones, dropping some. The table lists 45,000 to 65,000 clones, roughly 86% of them singletons. Sequencing used peripheral blood, obtained 28 days after the second AZD1222 dose. The receptors were gathered from an adult who received the AZD1222 COVID-19 vaccine.

The chain employs TRBV28 and TRBJ2-7; perhaps D is TRBD1 or TRBD2 (5 bases each). The CDR3 contains 15 residues. Deletions cut 6 bases from V and 3 bases from J, with 18 bases between. Germline-derived CDR1 and CDR2 are MDHEN and SYDVKM. The CDR3 here is CASSSTGGYRYEQYF. The CDR3 DNA follows: TGTGCCAGCAGCTCCACAGGAGGCTACCGCTACGAGCAGTACTTC.

The CDR3 here is CASSYGRLNEQFF. CDR3 sequence (DNA): TGTGCCAGCAGTTACGGGAGGCTCAATGAGCAGTTCTTC. The chain combines TRBV6-5 with TRBJ2-1; tentatively, D is TRBD2 (6 bases). The CDR3 loop spans 13 amino acids. Trimming took off 2 bases at V and 6 bases at J, with 8 bases between the two ends. Per germline, CDR1 MNHEY and CDR2 SVGAGI.

V usage is TRBV10-1 and J usage is TRBJ2-5, with 10 bases identical to TRBD1. V trimming: 2 bases; J trimming: 5 bases; junction bases outside the gene matches: 8. Germline V gene lookup returns CDR1 WNHNN and CDR2 SYGVQD (reference sequence). The CDR3 runs to 16 residues. The CDR3 sequence: CASSERGQGLRETQYF. The CDR3 coding sequence is TGCGCCAGCAGTGAGCGGGGACAGGGGCTTCGGGAGACCCAGTACTTC.

J is TRBJ2-1 and V is TRBV3-1 (or the pseudogene TRBV3-2); 7 nucleotides match TRBD2. CDR1 and CDR2 (germline): LGHDT, YNNKEL (reference sequence). The CDR3 consists of 14 residues. V shed 4 bases, J shed 3 bases, and the junction held 3 bases outside the gene matches. This CDR3 is CASSPGGNYNEQFF. CDR3 bases: TGTGCCAGCAGCCCGGGGGGAAACTACAATGAGCAGTTCTTC.

The chain links TRBV7-8 to TRBJ2-7, with 8 bases lining up with TRBD1. Germline V gene sequence: CDR1 SGHVS, CDR2 FQNEAQ. This CDR3 comprises 12 residues. Trimming took 5 bases from V and 12 from J; bases not matched to a gene: 9. The CDR3 DNA sequence: TGTGCCAGCAGCCAGGACAGGGCTGGGGCGTACTTC. It is translated as CASSQDRAGAYF.

This clone was observed once. The rearrangement joins TRBV9 to TRBJ2-5; D is unresolved. This CDR3 is built from 14 residues. V gave up 0 bases and J gave up 4 bases, with 10 bases separating them. Per the germline V gene, CDR1 is SGDLS and CDR2 is YYNGEE. The CDR3 sequence: CASSVVGSGETQYF. In DNA, the CDR3 is TGTGCCAGCAGCGTAGTGGGAAGTGGAGAGACCCAGTACTTC.

The rearrangement uses TRBV30 and TRBJ2-1; TRBD2 is a possible D gene (5 bases). The CDR3 sequence is 15 residues long. Trimming stripped 2 bases from V and 0 bases from J, with 11 bases between. CDR1 GTSNPN and CDR2 SVGIG come from the germline V gene (reference sequence). CDR3 sequence (DNA): TGTGCCTGGAGTCACAGCGGTCTCTCCTACAATGAGCAGTTCTTC. Protein: CAWSHSGLSYNEQFF.

The V gene is TRBV3-1 (or the pseudogene TRBV3-2), the J gene TRBJ2-7; either TRBD1 or TRBD2 may supply D (5 bases each). The CDR3 is 11 residues long. V was trimmed by 4 bases and J by 4 bases, leaving 5 bases between them. Per germline, CDR1 LGHDT and CDR2 YNNKEL (reference sequence). CDR3 nucleotides: TGTGCCAGCAGCCGGGGGTACGAGCAGTACTTC. Its protein is CASSRGYEQYF.

The J gene is TRBJ1-4, the V gene TRBV5-1; D gene unclear. Germline V CDR1 and CDR2: SGHRS, YFSETQ. V lost 3 bases, J lost 7 bases, and 19 bases lay in between. This CDR3 has 16 residues. The CDR3 is CASSSTSATVGEKLFF. Here the CDR3 DNA reads TGCGCCAGCAGCTCCACATCAGCCACCGTGGGTGAAAAACTGTTTTTT.

This chain joins TRBV27 and TRBJ2-3; D is uncertain. Trimming stripped 0 bases from V and 3 bases from J, with 10 bases between. Germline V gene data show CDR1 as MNHEY and CDR2 as SMNVEV (reference sequence). CDR3 length equals 15 residues. The chain's CDR3 is CASSLSGRSTDTQYF. CDR3 DNA: TGTGCCAGCAGTTTATCAGGTAGATCAACAGATACGCAGTATTTT.

The chain recombines TRBV30 with TRBJ1-1; D gene unclear. This CDR3 is built from 12 residues. CDR1 and CDR2 (germline): GTSNPN, SVGIG (reference sequence). V gave up 1 base and J gave up 11 bases, with 14 bases separating them. CDR3 sequence: CAWSGGGREAFF. CDR3 coding DNA: TGTGCCTGGAGTGGAGGAGGCCGAGAGGCTTTCTTT.

V and J are TRBV16 and TRBJ2-1, with TRBD1 matching over 8 bases. CDR1 is KGHSY, CDR2 FQNENV, per germline. The CDR3 length is 14 residues. V trimming: 2 bases; J trimming: 8 bases; junction bases outside the gene matches: 5. CDR3 in amino acids: CASSQGQGADEQFF. CDR3 bases: TGTGCCAGCAGCCAAGGCCAGGGGGCGGATGAGCAGTTCTTC.

The chain recombines TRBV5-6 with TRBJ2-7; the D call may be TRBD1 or TRBD2 (6 bases each). Trimming pared 5 bases from V and 4 bases from J, leaving 25 bases between. The CDR3 contains 17 residues. CDR1 and CDR2 (germline): SGHDT, YYEEEE. CDR3 DNA sequence: TGTGCCAGCAGTTGGTTCGGCCCCGACAGGAGGGGATACGAGCAGTACTTC. Protein product: CASSWFGPDRRGYEQYF.

The J gene is TRBJ2-7, the V gene TRBV19; D gene uncertain. Germline V gene lookup returns CDR1 LNHDA and CDR2 SQIVND (reference sequence). V lost 3 bases and J lost 3, with 12 bases in between. The CDR3 extends over 14 amino acids. The CDR3 nucleotides are TGTGCCAGTAGTATTCGGCTTTCCTTCTACGAGCAGTACTTC. Translation: CASSIRLSFYEQYF.

The chain is built from TRBV7-2 and TRBJ2-5; the D gene is possibly TRBD2 (5 bases). Trimming left V 2 bases short and J 2 bases short, with 12 bases between. The CDR3 runs 15 residues. The germline V gene encodes CDR1 SGHTA and CDR2 FQGNSA. The CDR3 nucleotides read TGTGCCAGCAGCTTAACAGCGGACCCACAAGAGACCCAGTACTTC. This gives the protein CASSLTADPQETQYF.